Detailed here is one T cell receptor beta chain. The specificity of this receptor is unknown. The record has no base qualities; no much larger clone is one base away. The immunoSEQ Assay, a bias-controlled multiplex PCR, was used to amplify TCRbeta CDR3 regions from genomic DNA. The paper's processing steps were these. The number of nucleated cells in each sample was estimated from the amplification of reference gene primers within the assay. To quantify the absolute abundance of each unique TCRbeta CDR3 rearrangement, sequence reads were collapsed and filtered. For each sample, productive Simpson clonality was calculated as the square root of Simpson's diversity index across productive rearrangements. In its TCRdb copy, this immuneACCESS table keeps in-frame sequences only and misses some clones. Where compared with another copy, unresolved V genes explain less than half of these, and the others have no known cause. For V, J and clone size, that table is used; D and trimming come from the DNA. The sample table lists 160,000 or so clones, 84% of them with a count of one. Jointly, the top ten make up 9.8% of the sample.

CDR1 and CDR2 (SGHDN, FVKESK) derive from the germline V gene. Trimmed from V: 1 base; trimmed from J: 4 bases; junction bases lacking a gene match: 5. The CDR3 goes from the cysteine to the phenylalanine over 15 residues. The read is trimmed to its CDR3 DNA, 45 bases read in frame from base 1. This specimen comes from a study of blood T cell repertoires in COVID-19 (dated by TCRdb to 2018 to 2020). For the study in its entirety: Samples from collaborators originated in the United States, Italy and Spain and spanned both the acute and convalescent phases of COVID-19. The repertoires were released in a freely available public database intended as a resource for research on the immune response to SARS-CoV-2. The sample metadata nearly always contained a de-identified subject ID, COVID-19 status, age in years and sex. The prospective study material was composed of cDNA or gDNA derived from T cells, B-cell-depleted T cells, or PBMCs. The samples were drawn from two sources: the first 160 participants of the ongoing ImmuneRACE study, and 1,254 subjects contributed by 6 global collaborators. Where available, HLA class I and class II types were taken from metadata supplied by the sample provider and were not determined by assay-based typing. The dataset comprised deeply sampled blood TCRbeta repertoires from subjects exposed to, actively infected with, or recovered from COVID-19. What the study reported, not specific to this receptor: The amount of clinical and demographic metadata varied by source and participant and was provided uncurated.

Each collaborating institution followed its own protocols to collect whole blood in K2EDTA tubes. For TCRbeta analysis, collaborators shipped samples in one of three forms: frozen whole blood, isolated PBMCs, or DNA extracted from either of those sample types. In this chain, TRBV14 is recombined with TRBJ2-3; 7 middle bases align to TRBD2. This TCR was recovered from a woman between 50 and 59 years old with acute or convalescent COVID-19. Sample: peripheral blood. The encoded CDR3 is CASSQGGGPADTQYF. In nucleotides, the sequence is TGTGCCAGCAGCCAAGGGGGAGGGCCCGCAGATACGCAGTATTTT. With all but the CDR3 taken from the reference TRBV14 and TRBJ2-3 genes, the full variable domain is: EAGVTQFPSHSVIEKGQTVTLRCDPISGHDNLYWYRRVMGKEIKFLLHFVKESKQDESGMPNNRFLAERTGGTYSTLKVQPAELEDSGVYFCASSQGGGPADTQYFGPGTRLTVL.